This T cell receptor (beta chain) was identified in a study of post-analysis software for immune sequencing data. Remarks on this clonotype: Its antigen is currently unknown.

Overall study findings and caveats: In patients, TRBV5-6, TRBV5-1 and TRBV20-1 belonged to roughly five TRBV segments found more frequently than in controls.

V dropped 3 bases and J dropped 1; count of bases not matched to a gene: 9. CDR1 and CDR2 from the germline V gene are MDHEN and SYDVKM. The CDR3 has 17 amino acids. The authors incorporated unique molecular identifiers into the TCR beta cDNA libraries. Using its own MiXCR run on the PCR reads, TCRdb lists one record per CDR3 protein. The sample has about 430,000 distinct CDR3 sequences; approximately 37% are singletons. The sequencing sample was made of blood. The sequence was collected from a girl aged 2-15 years with multiple sclerosis. V is TRBV28 and J is TRBJ1-5, with 7 bases fitting TRBD1. CDR3 sequence: CASSFPRQGGSNQPQHF. CDR3 sequence (DNA): TGTGCCAGCAGTTTCCCACGACAGGGAGGCAGCAATCAGCCCCAGCATTTT.